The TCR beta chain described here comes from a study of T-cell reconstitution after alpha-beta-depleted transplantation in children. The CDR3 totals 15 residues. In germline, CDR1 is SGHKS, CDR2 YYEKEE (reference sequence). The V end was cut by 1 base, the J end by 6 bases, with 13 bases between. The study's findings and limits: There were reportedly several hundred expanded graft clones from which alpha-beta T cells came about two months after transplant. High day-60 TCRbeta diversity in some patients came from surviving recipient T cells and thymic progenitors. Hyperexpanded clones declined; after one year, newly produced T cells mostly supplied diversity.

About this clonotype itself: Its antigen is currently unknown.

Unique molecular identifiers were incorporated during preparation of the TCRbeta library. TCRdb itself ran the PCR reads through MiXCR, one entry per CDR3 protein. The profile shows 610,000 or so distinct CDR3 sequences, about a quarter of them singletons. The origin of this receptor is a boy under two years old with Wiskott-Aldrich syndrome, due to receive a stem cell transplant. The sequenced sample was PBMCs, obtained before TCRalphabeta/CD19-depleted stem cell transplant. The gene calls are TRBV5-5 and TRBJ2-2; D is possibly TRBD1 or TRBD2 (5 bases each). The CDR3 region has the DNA TGTGCCAGCAGCTTGAGGAGCAGGGACGCCGGGGAGCTGTTTTTT. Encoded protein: CASSLRSRDAGELFF.